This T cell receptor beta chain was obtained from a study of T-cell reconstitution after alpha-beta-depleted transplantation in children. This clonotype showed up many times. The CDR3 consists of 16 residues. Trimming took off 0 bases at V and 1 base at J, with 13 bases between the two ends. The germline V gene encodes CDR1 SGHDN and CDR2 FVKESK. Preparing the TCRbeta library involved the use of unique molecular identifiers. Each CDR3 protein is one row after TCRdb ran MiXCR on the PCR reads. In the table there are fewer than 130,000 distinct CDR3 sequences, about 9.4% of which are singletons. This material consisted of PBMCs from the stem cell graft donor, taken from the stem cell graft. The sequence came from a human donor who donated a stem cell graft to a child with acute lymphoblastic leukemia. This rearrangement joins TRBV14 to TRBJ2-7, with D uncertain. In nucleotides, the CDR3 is TGTGCCAGCAGCCAAGATATCGGCAATCCGTCCTACGAGCAGTACTTC. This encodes CASSQDIGNPSYEQYF.